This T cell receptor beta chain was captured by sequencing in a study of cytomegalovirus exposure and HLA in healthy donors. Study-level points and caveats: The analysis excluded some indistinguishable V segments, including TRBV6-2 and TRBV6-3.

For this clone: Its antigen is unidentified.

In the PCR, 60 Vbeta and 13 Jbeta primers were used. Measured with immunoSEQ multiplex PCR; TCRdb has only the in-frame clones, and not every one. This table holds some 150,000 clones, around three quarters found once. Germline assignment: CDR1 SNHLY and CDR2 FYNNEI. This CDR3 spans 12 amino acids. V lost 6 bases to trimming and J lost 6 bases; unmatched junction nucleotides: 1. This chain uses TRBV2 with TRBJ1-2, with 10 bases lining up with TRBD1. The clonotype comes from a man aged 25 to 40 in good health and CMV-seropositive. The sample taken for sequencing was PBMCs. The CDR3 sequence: CASSGTGDGYTF. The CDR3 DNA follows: TGTGCCAGCAGCGGGACAGGGGATGGCTACACCTTC. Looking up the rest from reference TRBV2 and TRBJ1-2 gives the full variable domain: EPEVTQTPSHQVTQMGQEVILRCVPISNHLYFYWYRQILGQKVEFLVSFYNNEISEKSEIFDDQFSVERPDGSNFTLKIRSTKLEDSAMYFCASSGTGDGYTFGSGTRLTVV.